Described below is a single TCR beta chain sequence and its context. Its cognate antigen is unknown. This specimen comes from a study of OX40 agonist ivuxolimab in advanced cancers. Overall study context: A male proportion of about 84% was recorded, with mean age approximately 57 years and range roughly 20 to 90.

Germline values: CDR1 SGHNT, CDR2 YYREEE (reference sequence). Trimming cost V 0 bases and J 5 bases, with 11 bases left between them. The CDR3 has 14 residues. Generated by immunoSEQ multiplex PCR, the TCRdb table keeps only in-frame clones and is missing some. The sample includes tens of thousands of clones, 81% of them seen just once. Findings of the study overall: Average numbers of expanded clones were greater in CD8+ T cells than in CD4+. A proportion of nonresponders additionally exhibited low normalized T-cell clonal expansion.

At cycle 4 day 1, cycle 7 day 1, and baseline, blood was sampled. The TCR was taken from an adult with an advanced solid tumor such as melanoma, head and neck, liver or kidney cancer. The sample consisted of CD4+ or CD8+ T cells sorted from blood, taken in a trial of the OX40 agonist ivuxolimab. The chain is built from TRBV5-4 and TRBJ2-5; no clear D. CDR3 amino acids: CASSLGGVLETQYF. The CDR3, as DNA: TGTGCCAGCAGCTTGGGCGGAGTCTTGGAGACCCAGTACTTC.